Ten or more counts support the clone carrying this T cell receptor beta chain. Its cognate antigen is unknown. With a J-beta primer mix and a sample-barcoded 5' primer, a second PCR ran roughly 6 to 11 cycles. The template-switch adaptor was a 5' adaptor with 12 random nucleotides. It tagged each cDNA molecule. TCRdb recomputed calls from the 5' RACE reads with MiXCR, one row per CDR3 protein. This sample yields around 790,000 distinct CDR3 sequences, of which roughly 44% are seen a single time; roughly 18% belongs to the top ten. This specimen comes from a study of blood T cells in healthy people across ages. Study-level information: Roughly one uniquely barcoded beta molecule per two T cells was captured.

Study outcomes and limitations: Diversity figures derived from one million T cells were judged to underestimate the true value. Nothing was known about donor CMV status, and this possibly confounded expanded clonotype changes.

This sequence was found in a man between 60 and 70 years old in good health. The specimen was blood.

CDR3 coding DNA: TGTGCCAGCAGCGTATACAGGGACGATGAAAAACTGTTTTTT. Encoded protein: CASSVYRDDEKLFF. The J gene is TRBJ1-4, the V gene TRBV9; weak D call: TRBD1 (6 bases). Trimming cost V 1 base and J 6 bases, with 10 bases left between them. The CDR3 runs 14 residues. Germline V CDR1 and CDR2: SGDLS, YYNGEE.